The source of this TCR beta chain is a study of cytomegalovirus exposure and HLA in healthy donors. About the research overall: Early on, a data release was issued that held roughly 80 million unique TCRs from HLA-typed donors.

Overall study findings and caveats: The study had only CMV serostatus as immune exposure information. Researchers reported in a later analysis that a missense DCLRE1C variant was tied to TCR beta V- and J-gene trimming.

This clone has just one count. Its target is not known. This PCR relied on a set of 60 Vbeta primers and 13 Jbeta primers. Generated by immunoSEQ multiplex PCR, the TCRdb table keeps only in-frame clones and is missing some. The repertoire has 100,000 to 150,000 clones, 65% to 85% of them found once; the top ten carry about 3.9%. The CDR3 loop spans 12 amino acids. CDR1 SNHLY and CDR2 FYNNEI come from the germline V gene. Trimming took 8 bases from V and 2 from J, leaving 9 bases between them. The sequencing input was PBMCs. This clonotype was sampled from a young man in good health and CMV-seropositive. This chain joins TRBV2 and TRBJ1-1; D gene ambiguous. The DNA for the CDR3 is TGTGCCAGCCTACTAAGTAACACTGAAGCTTTCTTT. Protein sequence: CASLLSNTEAFF.